The rows below give T cell receptor beta chains drawn from one sample of a study of tumor-infiltrating lymphocytes in oesophageal squamous cell carcinoma. TCRdb used MiXCR to reprocess the PCR reads, holding one entry per CDR3 protein. This table holds almost 20,000 distinct CDR3 sequences, around two fifths found once. What was sequenced was blood. These receptors were collected from a male donor with esophageal squamous cell carcinoma. Each CDR3 is given with its conserved first and last residue. A D gene is named only where the DNA matches it firmly. Size is omitted from some rows. Given values are once, few, many or a class for expanded clones.

d_call: .; clone_size: .; j_call: TRBJ2-7; v_call: TRBV6-9; cdr3_aa: CASSRDKLYEQYF; cdr3_nt: TGTGCCAGCAGCCGGGACAAACTCTACGAGCAGTACTTC
d_call: .; clone_size: .; j_call: TRBJ2-7; v_call: TRBV20-1; cdr3_aa: CSARDYAGTYEQYF; cdr3_nt: TGCAGTGCTAGAGATTACGCAGGGACCTACGAGCAGTACTTC
d_call: .; clone_size: .; j_call: TRBJ2-4; v_call: TRBV7-8; cdr3_aa: CASSLVPSGAKNIQYF; cdr3_nt: TGTGCCAGCAGCTTAGTCCCCTCCGGGGCCAAAAACATTCAGTACTTC
d_call: TRBD2; clone_size: .; j_call: TRBJ2-2; v_call: TRBV7-9; cdr3_aa: CASSLGVTSGRTNTGELFF; cdr3_nt: TGTGCCAGCAGCTTAGGTGTGACTAGCGGGAGGACGAACACCGGGGAGCTGTTTTTT
d_call: TRBD2; clone_size: few; j_call: TRBJ2-1; v_call: TRBV11-2; cdr3_aa: CASSLYRLAGSSEAGEQFF; cdr3_nt: TGTGCCAGCAGCTTATACCGACTAGCGGGCTCATCGGAAGCAGGGGAGCAGTTCTTC
d_call: .; clone_size: once; j_call: TRBJ1-5; v_call: TRBV6-6; cdr3_aa: CASSYSEFNSNQPQHF; cdr3_nt: TGTGCCAGCAGTTACTCAGAGTTTAATAGCAATCAGCCCCAGCATTTT
d_call: TRBD2; clone_size: many; j_call: TRBJ2-1; v_call: TRBV5-1; cdr3_aa: CASSGTRGQFF; cdr3_nt: TGCGCCAGCAGCGGGACTAGGGGGCAGTTCTTC
d_call: TRBD1; clone_size: many; j_call: TRBJ2-7; v_call: TRBV10-3; cdr3_aa: CAIRDTGTGNEQYF; cdr3_nt: TGTGCCATCAGGGATACCGGGACAGGCAACGAGCAGTACTTC
d_call: .; clone_size: few; j_call: TRBJ1-1; v_call: TRBV9; cdr3_aa: CASSPPTVATGELYF; cdr3_nt: TGTGCCAGCAGTCCCCCCACCGTAGCCACCGGGGAGCTGTATTTT
d_call: TRBD1; clone_size: .; j_call: TRBJ1-1; v_call: TRBV7-8; cdr3_aa: CASRRTGYTEAFF; cdr3_nt: TGTGCCAGCAGGCGGACAGGCTACACTGAAGCTTTCTTT
d_call: .; clone_size: medium-sized; j_call: TRBJ1-2; v_call: TRBV12-3/TRBV12-4; cdr3_aa: CASSRPSGGYTF; cdr3_nt: TGTGCCAGCAGCCGACCTTCGGGTGGCTACACCTTC
d_call: .; clone_size: medium-sized; j_call: TRBJ2-5; v_call: TRBV7-3; cdr3_aa: CASSLNYGNEQYF; cdr3_nt: TGTGCCAGCAGCTTAAATTATGGGAATGAGCAGTACTTC
d_call: .; clone_size: medium-sized; j_call: TRBJ2-5; v_call: TRBV12-3/TRBV12-4; cdr3_aa: CASSFSGRGGETQYF; cdr3_nt: TGTGCCAGCAGTTTTTCCGGGAGAGGAGGGGAGACCCAGTACTTC
d_call: TRBD2; clone_size: .; j_call: TRBJ2-1; v_call: TRBV12-3/TRBV12-4; cdr3_aa: CAGIPGLAGGVDTQFF; cdr3_nt: TGTGCCGGCATTCCAGGACTAGCGGGGGGAGTAGATACGCAGTTCTTC
d_call: .; clone_size: once; j_call: TRBJ2-5; v_call: TRBV6-1; cdr3_aa: CASKEGASEQETQYF; cdr3_nt: TGTGCCAGCAAGGAGGGGGCGAGCGAACAAGAGACCCAGTACTTC
d_call: .; clone_size: medium-sized; j_call: TRBJ2-5; v_call: TRBV28; cdr3_aa: CASSAGRETQYF; cdr3_nt: TGTGCCAGCAGTGCAGGGCGAGAGACCCAGTACTTC
d_call: .; clone_size: many; j_call: TRBJ2-7; v_call: TRBV5-6; cdr3_aa: CASSLDVLYEQYF; cdr3_nt: TGTGCCAGCAGCTTGGATGTCCTCTACGAGCAGTACTTC
d_call: .; clone_size: .; j_call: TRBJ2-5; v_call: TRBV3-1; cdr3_aa: CASSQGQQYQETQYF; cdr3_nt: TGTGCCAGCAGCCAAGGGCAACAGTACCAAGAGACCCAGTACTTC
d_call: TRBD1; clone_size: .; j_call: TRBJ2-2; v_call: TRBV6-4; cdr3_aa: CASSDRQGTGELFF; cdr3_nt: TGTGCCAGCAGTGACCGACAGGGGACCGGGGAGCTGTTTTTT
d_call: TRBD2; clone_size: many; j_call: TRBJ2-7; v_call: TRBV5-1; cdr3_aa: CASSGGLAGGYEQYF; cdr3_nt: TGCGCCAGCAGCGGGGGACTAGCGGGCGGATACGAGCAGTACTTC
d_call: .; clone_size: .; j_call: TRBJ1-6; v_call: TRBV6-5; cdr3_aa: CASSEDRPYEQFF; cdr3_nt: TGTGCCAGCAGTGAAGATAGGCCCTACGAGCAGTTCTTT
d_call: TRBD1; clone_size: medium-sized; j_call: TRBJ1-4; v_call: TRBV7-6; cdr3_aa: CASSFGGQGNEKLFF; cdr3_nt: TGTGCCAGCAGCTTCGGCGGACAGGGGAATGAAAAACTGTTTTTT
d_call: .; clone_size: once; j_call: TRBJ2-1; v_call: TRBV7-3; cdr3_aa: CASSLYNPEGSLWLHLRF; cdr3_nt: .
d_call: TRBD2; clone_size: few; j_call: TRBJ2-7; v_call: TRBV5-6; cdr3_aa: CASSLERLAGGGNEQYF; cdr3_nt: TGTGCCAGCAGCCTGGAAAGACTAGCGGGGGGGGGCAATGAGCAGTACTTC
d_call: .; clone_size: .; j_call: TRBJ2-7; v_call: TRBV5-5; cdr3_aa: CASSLAGTLFEQYF; cdr3_nt: TGTGCCAGCAGCTTGGCCGGGACTCTCTTCGAGCAGTACTTC
d_call: .; clone_size: .; j_call: TRBJ2-3; v_call: TRBV28; cdr3_aa: CASSFRSAHTDTQYF; cdr3_nt: TGTGCCAGCAGTTTCCGGAGCGCCCACACAGATACGCAGTATTTT
d_call: TRBD1; clone_size: .; j_call: TRBJ2-5; v_call: TRBV2; cdr3_aa: CASSPDRGPQETQYF; cdr3_nt: TGTGCCAGCAGTCCGGACAGGGGGCCCCAAGAGACCCAGTACTTC
d_call: .; clone_size: few; j_call: TRBJ2-5; v_call: TRBV7-8; cdr3_aa: CASSVRRDQETQYF; cdr3_nt: TGTGCCAGCAGCGTCAGGCGGGATCAAGAGACCCAGTACTTC